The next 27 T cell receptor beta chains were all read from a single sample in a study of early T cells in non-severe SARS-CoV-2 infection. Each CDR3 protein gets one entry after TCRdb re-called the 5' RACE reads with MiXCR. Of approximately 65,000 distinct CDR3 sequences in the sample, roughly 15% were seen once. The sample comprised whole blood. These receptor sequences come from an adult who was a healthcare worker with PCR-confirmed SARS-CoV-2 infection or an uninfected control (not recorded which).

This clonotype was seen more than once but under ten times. In nucleotides, the CDR3 is TGTGCCAGCAGTCAACGGGACAGGGGCTCTGAAGCTTTCTTT. Its protein product is CASSQRDRGSEAFF. The V gene is TRBV7-8, the J gene TRBJ1-1, with TRBD1 identical over 10 bases. The J segment lost 6 bases and the V segment lost 6 bases, leaving 7 bases of the junction unmatched. This CDR3 comprises 14 residues. The germline V gene encodes CDR1 SGHVS and CDR2 FQNEAQ.

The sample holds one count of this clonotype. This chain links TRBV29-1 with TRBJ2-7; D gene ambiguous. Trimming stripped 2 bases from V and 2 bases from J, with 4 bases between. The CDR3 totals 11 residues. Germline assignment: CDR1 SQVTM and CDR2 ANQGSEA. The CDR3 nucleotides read TGCAGCGTTGAACAGACCTACGAGCAGTACTTC. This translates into CSVEQTYEQYF.

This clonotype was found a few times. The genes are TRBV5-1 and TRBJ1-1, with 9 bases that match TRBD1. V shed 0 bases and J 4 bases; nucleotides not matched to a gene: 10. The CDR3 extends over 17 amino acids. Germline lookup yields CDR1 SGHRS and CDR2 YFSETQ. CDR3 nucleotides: TGCGCCAGCAGCTTGGTCGGTTTTACAGGGGGCGGCACTGAAGCTTTCTTT. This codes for CASSLVGFTGGGTEAFF. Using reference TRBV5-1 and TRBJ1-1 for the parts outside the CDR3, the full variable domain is KAGVTQTPRYLIKTRGQQVTLSCSPISGHRSVSWYQQTPGQGLQFLFEYFSETQRNKGNFPGRFSGRQFSNSRSEMNVSTLELGDSALYLCASSLVGFTGGGTEAFFGQGTRLTVV.

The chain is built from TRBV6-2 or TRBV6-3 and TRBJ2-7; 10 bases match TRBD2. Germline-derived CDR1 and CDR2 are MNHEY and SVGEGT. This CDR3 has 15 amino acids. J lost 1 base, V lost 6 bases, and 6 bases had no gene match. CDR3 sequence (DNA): TGTGCCAGCAGAGGACTAGCGGTGATTTCCTACGAGCAGTACTTC. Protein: CASRGLAVISYEQYF.

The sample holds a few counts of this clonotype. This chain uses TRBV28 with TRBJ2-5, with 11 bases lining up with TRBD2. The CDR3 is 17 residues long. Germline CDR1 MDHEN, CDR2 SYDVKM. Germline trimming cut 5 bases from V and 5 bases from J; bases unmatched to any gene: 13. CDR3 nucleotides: TGTGCCAGCAGTAGTCATAGCGGGGGGGACCATCCGGAGACCCAGTACTTC. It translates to CASSSHSGGDHPETQYF. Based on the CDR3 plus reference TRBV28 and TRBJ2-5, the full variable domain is DVKVTQSSRYLVKRTGEKVFLECVQDMDHENMFWYRQDPGLGLRLIYFSYDVKMKEKGDIPEGYSVSREKKERFSLILESASTNQTSMYLCASSSHSGGDHPETQYFGPGTRLLVL.

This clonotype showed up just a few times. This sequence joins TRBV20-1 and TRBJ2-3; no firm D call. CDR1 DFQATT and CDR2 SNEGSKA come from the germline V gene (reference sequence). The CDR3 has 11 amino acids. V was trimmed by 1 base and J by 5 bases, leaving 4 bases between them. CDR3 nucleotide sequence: TGCAGTGCTAGAGTCGTAGATACGCAGTATTTT. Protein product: CSARVVDTQYF.

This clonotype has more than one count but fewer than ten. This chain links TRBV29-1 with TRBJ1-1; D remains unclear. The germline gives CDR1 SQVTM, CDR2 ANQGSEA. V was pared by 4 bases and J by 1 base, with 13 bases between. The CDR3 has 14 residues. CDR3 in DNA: TGCAGCGTTGCCCCCGACTGGCAGAACACTGAAGCTTTCTTT. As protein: CSVAPDWQNTEAFF.

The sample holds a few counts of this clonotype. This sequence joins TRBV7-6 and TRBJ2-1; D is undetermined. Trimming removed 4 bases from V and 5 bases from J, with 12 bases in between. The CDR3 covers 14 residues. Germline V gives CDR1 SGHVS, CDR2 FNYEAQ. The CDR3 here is CASSSNRANNEQFF. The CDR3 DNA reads TGTGCCAGCAGCTCGAACCGGGCGAACAATGAGCAGTTCTTC. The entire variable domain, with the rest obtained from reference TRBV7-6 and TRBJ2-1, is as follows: GAGVSQSPRYKVTKRGQDVALRCDPISGHVSLYWYRQALGQGPEFLTYFNYEAQQDKSGLPNDRFSAERPEGSISTLTIQRTEQRDSAMYRCASSSNRANNEQFFGPGTRLTVL.

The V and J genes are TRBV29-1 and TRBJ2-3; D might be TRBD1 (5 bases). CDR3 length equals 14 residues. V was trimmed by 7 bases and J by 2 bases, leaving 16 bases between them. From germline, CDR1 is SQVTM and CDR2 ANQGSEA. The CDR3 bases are TGCAGCGCACTAAGGGGTCAGCTCACAGATACGCAGTATTTT. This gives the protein CSALRGQLTDTQYF.

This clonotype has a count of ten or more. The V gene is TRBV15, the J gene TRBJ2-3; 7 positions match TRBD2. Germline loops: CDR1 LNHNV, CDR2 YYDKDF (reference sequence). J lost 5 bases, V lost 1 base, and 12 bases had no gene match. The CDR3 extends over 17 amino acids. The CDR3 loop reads CATSRGRAGSLGDTQYF. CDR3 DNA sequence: TGTGCCACCAGCAGAGGAAGAGCGGGGAGTTTGGGAGATACGCAGTATTTT.

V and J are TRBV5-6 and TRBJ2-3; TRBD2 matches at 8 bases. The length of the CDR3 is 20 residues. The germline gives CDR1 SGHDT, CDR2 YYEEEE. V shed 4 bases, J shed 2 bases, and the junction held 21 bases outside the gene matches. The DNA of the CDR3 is TGTGCCAGCAGCAAAGGTCCAGGACTAGCAGGGTTAACGAACACAGATACGCAGTATTTT. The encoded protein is CASSKGPGLAGLTNTDTQYF.

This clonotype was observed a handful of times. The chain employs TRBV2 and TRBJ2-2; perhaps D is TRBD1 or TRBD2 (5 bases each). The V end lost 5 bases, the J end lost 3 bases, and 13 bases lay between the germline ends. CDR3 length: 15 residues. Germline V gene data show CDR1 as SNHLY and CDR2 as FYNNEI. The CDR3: CASSQRGTDTGELFF. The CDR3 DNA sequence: TGTGCCAGCAGTCAGAGGGGCACCGACACCGGGGAGCTGTTTTTT.

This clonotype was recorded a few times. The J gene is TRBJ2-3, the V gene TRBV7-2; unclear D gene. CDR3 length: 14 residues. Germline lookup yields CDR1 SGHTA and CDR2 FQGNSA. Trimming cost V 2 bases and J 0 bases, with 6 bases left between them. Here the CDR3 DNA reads TGTGCCAGCAGCTTAACCCGGAGCACAGATACGCAGTATTTT. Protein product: CASSLTRSTDTQYF.

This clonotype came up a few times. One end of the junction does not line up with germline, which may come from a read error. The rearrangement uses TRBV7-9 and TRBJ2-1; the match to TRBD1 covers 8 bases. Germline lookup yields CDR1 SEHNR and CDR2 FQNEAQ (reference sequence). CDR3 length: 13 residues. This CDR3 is CASSPEVSTGEDF. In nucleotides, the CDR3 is TGTGCCAGCAGCCCTGAAGTGTCGACAGGGGAGGACTTC.

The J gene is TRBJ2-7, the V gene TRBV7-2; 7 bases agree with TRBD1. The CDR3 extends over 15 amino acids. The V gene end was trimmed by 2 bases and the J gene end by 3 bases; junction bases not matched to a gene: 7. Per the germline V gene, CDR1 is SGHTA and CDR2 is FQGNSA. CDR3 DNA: TGTGCCAGCAGCTTAACCGGGACAGCGAACTACGAGCAGTACTTC. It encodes CASSLTGTANYEQYF.

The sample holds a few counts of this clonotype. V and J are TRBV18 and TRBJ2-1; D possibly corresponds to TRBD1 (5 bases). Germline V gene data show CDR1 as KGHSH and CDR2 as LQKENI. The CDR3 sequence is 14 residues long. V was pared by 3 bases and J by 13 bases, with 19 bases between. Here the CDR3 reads CASSPLTVDIGQFF. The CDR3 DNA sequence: TGTGCCAGCTCACCCCTGACAGTTGATATTGGTCAGTTCTTC.

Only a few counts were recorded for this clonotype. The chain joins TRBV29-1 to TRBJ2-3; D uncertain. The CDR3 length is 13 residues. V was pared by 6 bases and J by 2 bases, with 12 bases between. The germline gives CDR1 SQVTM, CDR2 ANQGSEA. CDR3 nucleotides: TGCAGCGTGAAGGGCCATTACACAGATACGCAGTATTTT. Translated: CSVKGHYTDTQYF.

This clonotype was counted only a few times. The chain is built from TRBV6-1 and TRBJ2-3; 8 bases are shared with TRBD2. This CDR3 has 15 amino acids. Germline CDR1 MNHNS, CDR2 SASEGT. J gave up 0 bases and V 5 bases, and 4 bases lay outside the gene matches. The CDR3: CASSLAGISTDTQYF. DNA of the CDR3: TGTGCCAGCAGTTTAGCGGGGATAAGCACAGATACGCAGTATTTT.

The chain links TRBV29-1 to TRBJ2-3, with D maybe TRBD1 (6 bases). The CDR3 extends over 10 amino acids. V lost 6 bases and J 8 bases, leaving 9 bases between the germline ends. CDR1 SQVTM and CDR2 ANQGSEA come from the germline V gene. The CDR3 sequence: CSVGAGTQYF. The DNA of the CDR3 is TGCAGCGTGGGGGCAGGTACGCAGTATTTT.

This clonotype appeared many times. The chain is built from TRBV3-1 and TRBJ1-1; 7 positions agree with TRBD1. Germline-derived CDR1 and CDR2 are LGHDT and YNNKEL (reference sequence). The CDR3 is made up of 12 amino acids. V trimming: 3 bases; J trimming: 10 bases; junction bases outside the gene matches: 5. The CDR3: CASSHPTGLAFF. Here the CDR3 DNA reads TGTGCCAGCAGCCACCCGACAGGGTTAGCTTTCTTT.

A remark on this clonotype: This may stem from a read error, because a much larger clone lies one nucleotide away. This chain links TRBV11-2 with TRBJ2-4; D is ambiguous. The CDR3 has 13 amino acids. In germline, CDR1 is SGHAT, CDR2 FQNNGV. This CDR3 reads CASGFSTKNIQYF. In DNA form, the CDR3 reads TGTGCCAGCGGCTTCTCAACCAAAAACATTCAGTACTTC. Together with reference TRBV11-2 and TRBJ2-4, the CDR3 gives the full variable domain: EAGVAQSPRYKIIEKRQSVAFWCNPISGHATLYWYQQILGQGPKLLIQFQNNGVVDDSQLPKDRFSAERLKGVDSTLKIQPAKLEDSAVYLCASGFSTKNIQYFGAGTRLSVL.

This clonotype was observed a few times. The CDR3 here is CASSQDPSYEQYF. The CDR3 DNA reads TGTGCCAGCAGCCAAGATCCTTCCTACGAGCAGTACTTC. V usage is TRBV3-1 and J usage is TRBJ2-7, with no clear D. This CDR3 contains 13 residues. V was shortened by 0 bases and J by 1 base, with 4 bases between the two germline ends. Per the germline V gene, CDR1 is LGHDT and CDR2 is YNNKEL (reference sequence).

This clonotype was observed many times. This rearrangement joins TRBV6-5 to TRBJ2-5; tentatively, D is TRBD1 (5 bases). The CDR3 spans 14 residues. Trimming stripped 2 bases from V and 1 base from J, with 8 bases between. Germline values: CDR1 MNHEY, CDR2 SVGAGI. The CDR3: CASSYLDSQETQYF. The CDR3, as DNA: TGTGCCAGCAGTTACCTCGACAGCCAAGAGACCCAGTACTTC.

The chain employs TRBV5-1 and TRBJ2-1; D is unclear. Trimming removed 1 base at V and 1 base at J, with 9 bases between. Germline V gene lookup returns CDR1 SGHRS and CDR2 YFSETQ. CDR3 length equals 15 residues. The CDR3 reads CASSLSIQSYNEQFF. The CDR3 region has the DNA TGCGCCAGCAGCTTGTCCATTCAATCCTACAATGAGCAGTTCTTC.

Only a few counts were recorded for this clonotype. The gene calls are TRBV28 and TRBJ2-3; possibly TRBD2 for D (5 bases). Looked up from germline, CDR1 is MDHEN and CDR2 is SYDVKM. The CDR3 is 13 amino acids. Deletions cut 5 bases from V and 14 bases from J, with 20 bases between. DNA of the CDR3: TGTGCCAGCAGTCCCCGAGGGATCCCCGGCGGGTATTTT. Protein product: CASSPRGIPGGYF. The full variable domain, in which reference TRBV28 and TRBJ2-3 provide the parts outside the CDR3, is DVKVTQSSRYLVKRTGEKVFLECVQDMDHENMFWYRQDPGLGLRLIYFSYDVKMKEKGDIPEGYSVSREKKERFSLILESASTNQTSMYLCASSPRGIPGGYFGPGTRLTVL.

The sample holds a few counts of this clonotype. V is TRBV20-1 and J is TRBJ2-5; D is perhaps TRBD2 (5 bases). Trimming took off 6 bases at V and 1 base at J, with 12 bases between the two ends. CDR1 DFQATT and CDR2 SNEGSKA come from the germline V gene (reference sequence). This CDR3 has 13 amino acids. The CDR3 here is CSAQRAVQETQYF. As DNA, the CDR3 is TGCAGTGCCCAACGAGCGGTCCAAGAGACCCAGTACTTC.

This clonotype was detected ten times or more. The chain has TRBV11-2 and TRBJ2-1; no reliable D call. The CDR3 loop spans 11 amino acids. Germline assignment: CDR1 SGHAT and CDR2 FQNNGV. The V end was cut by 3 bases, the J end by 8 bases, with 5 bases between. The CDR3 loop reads CASSFFDEQFF. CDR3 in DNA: TGTGCCAGCAGCTTTTTTGATGAGCAGTTCTTC.